This T cell receptor (beta chain) was sequenced for a study of OX40 agonist ivuxolimab in advanced cancers. On this clone itself: Its antigen is still unknown.

Study-wide findings and caveats: Relative to CD4+, CD8+ T cells held more expanded clones on average.

Produced via immunoSEQ multiplex PCR; TCRdb's table is partial and in-frame only. This sample has roughly 80,000 clones, with 65% to 90% found just once. The germline gives CDR1 SNHLY, CDR2 FYNNEI. J gave up 4 bases and V 2 bases, and 2 bases lay outside the gene matches. This CDR3 has 15 amino acids. The clonotype was recovered from an adult with an advanced solid tumor such as melanoma, head and neck, liver or kidney cancer. The chain combines TRBV2 with TRBJ2-1, with 10 nucleotides matching TRBD2. This sample comprised CD4+ or CD8+ T cells sorted from blood, obtained in a trial of the OX40 agonist ivuxolimab. CDR3 sequence reads: CASSERLAGYNEQFF. DNA of the CDR3: TGTGCCAGCAGTGAACGACTAGCGGGTTACAATGAGCAGTTCTTC. Full variable domain (remainder filled in from reference TRBV2 and TRBJ2-1): EPEVTQTPSHQVTQMGQEVILRCVPISNHLYFYWYRQILGQKVEFLVSFYNNEISEKSEIFDDQFSVERPDGSNFTLKIRSTKLEDSAMYFCASSERLAGYNEQFFGPGTRLTVL.